Listed below are T cell receptor beta chains from one sample, sequenced in a study of cytomegalovirus exposure and HLA in healthy donors. Generated by immunoSEQ multiplex PCR, the TCRdb table keeps only in-frame clones and is missing some. Of about 170,000 clones in the sample, approximately 96% were seen once. Sequencing used PBMCs. These receptors were collected from a woman between 18 and 30 years old in good health and CMV-seronegative. The CDR3 runs from the conserved cysteine through the conserved F or W. A D gene is named only where the DNA matches it firmly. Rows give clone size only sometimes, using once, few, many, or a class for an expanded clone.

v_gene	abundance	d_gene	j_gene	CDR3nt	CDR3aa
TRBV6-6	NA	TRBD1	TRBJ1-2	TGTGCCAGCACCCGGGACAGGTCCGATTATGGCTACACCTTC	CASTRDRSDYGYTF
TRBV6-6	NA	TRBD1	TRBJ1-6	TGTGCCAGCAGGGGGACAGCCCATAATTCACCCCTCCACTTT	CASRGTAHNSPLHF
TRBV6-5	NA	NA	TRBJ2-5	TGTGCCAGCACCCAATACAGGGGAGGCGAGACCCAGTACTTC	CASTQYRGGETQYF
TRBV27	NA	NA	TRBJ1-2	TGTGCCAGCAGTTCCTCGAGCACAGCTAACTATGGCTACACCTTC	CASSSSSTANYGYTF
TRBV19	NA	NA	TRBJ1-5	TGTGCCAGTAGTATACTTAAGAGAGGGGGATACAATCAGCCCCAGCATTTT	CASSILKRGGYNQPQHF
TRBV10-3	once	NA	TRBJ1-1	TGTGCCATCAGTGGACAAGGGGGATACAACACTGAAGCTTTCTTT	CAISGQGGYNTEAFF
TRBV5-4	NA	NA	TRBJ2-6	TGTGCCAGTACCGAGCCAGGCGGGGCATATGGGGCCAACGTCCTGACTTTC	CASTEPGGAYGANVLTF
TRBV11-2	once	NA	TRBJ1-5	TGTGCCAGCAGCAACCTCAGTTCCAATCAGCCCCAGCATTTT	CASSNLSSNQPQHF
TRBV18	NA	NA	TRBJ1-3	TGTGCCAGCTCACTATCACAAGGAAACACCATATATTTT	CASSLSQGNTIYF
TRBV6-1	NA	TRBD1	TRBJ2-1	TGTGCCAGCAGGGACAGGGTTAGGTCGAATGAGCAGTTCTTC	CASRDRVRSNEQFF
TRBV19	NA	TRBD1	TRBJ1-6	TGTGCCAGTAGTAACAGGGGGCAAGCCCTGAATTCACCCCTCCACTTT	CASSNRGQALNSPLHF
TRBV7-9	NA	NA	TRBJ2-5	TGTGCCAGCAGCTTACTAGCGCAAGAGACCCAGTACTTC	CASSLLAQETQYF
TRBV5-5	NA	NA	TRBJ2-1	TGTGCCAGCAGCAGCCTTTCCGGGAACGTTGAGCAGTTCTTC	CASSSLSGNVEQFF
TRBV28	few	NA	TRBJ2-1	TGTGCCAGCAGTTGGGGCGATGAGCAGTTCTTC	CASSWGDEQFF
TRBV7-9	NA	TRBD1	TRBJ1-4	TGTGCCAGCAGACCGACAGGGACAACTAATGAAAAACTGTTTTTT	CASRPTGTTNEKLFF
TRBV7-2	NA	NA	TRBJ2-2	TGTGCCAGCAGCTTAGAGATGAGGTCCGGGGAGCTGTTTTTT	CASSLEMRSGELFF
TRBV6-5	NA	NA	TRBJ1-4	TGTGCCAGCAGCCCTGATAGGGGAACTAATGAAAAACTGTTTTTT	CASSPDRGTNEKLFF
TRBV19	once	NA	TRBJ1-5	TGTGCCAGTAAAACAGCGGGCAATCAGCCCCAGCATTTT	CASKTAGNQPQHF
TRBV14	NA	NA	TRBJ2-5	TGTGCCAGCAGCCAGGTCGGGGCGGGGGAGACCCAGTACTTC	CASSQVGAGETQYF
TRBV18	NA	NA	TRBJ1-3	TGTGCCAGCTCGCACAGTGCCCGGGTGGCAGGGGACTCTGGAAACACCATATATTTT	CASSHSARVAGDSGNTIYF
TRBV10-3	once	TRBD1	TRBJ1-5	TGTGCCATCAGTGAGTTACAGGGGAGCAATCAGCCCCAGCATTTT	CAISELQGSNQPQHF
TRBV6-1	NA	NA	TRBJ1-5	TGTGCCAGCAGTGGGCCCAGGGGCAATCAGCCCCAGCATTTT	CASSGPRGNQPQHF
TRBV28	NA	NA	TRBJ1-4	TGTGCCAGCAGACAGGGCGTAGTTGAAAAACTGTTTTTT	CASRQGVVEKLFF
TRBV5-4	NA	NA	TRBJ1-2	TGTGCCAGCAGCTTCGGGGGGCGCGATGGCTACACCTTC	CASSFGGRDGYTF
TRBV5-6	NA	NA	TRBJ2-5	TGTGCCAGCAGCTTGGCTAGGCAGAGAAAAGAGACCCAGTACTTC	CASSLARQRKETQYF
TRBV7-6	NA	TRBD1	TRBJ2-7	TGTGCCAGCAGCAGAGGACAGGGGGCCTACGAGCAGTACTTC	CASSRGQGAYEQYF
TRBV7-8	NA	NA	TRBJ1-2	TGTGCCAGCAGCCTCGAATTTACAGGCAACTATGGCTACACCTTC	CASSLEFTGNYGYTF
TRBV15	NA	TRBD1	TRBJ1-1	TGTGCCACCAGCAGCAGACAGGGGTTGGCTTTCTTT	CATSSRQGLAFF
TRBV5-1	NA	TRBD1	TRBJ1-2	TGCGCCAGCAGCCCGGCCCGGACAGGGGTTGTCTATGGCTACACCTTC	CASSPARTGVVYGYTF
TRBV6-5	NA	TRBD1	TRBJ1-4	TGTGCCAGCAGTTACACCGGGACAGGGAAAGGTGAAAAACTGTTTTTT	CASSYTGTGKGEKLFF
TRBV7-2	NA	TRBD2	TRBJ2-2	TGTGCCAGCAGCAAAGCGGGGGGGAACACCGGGGAGCTGTTTTTT	CASSKAGGNTGELFF
TRBV4-3	NA	NA	TRBJ1-4	TGCGCCAGCAGCCAAGATCTTAGAGGACAGTCTAATGAAAAACTGTTTTTT	CASSQDLRGQSNEKLFF
TRBV30	NA	NA	TRBJ2-3	TGTGCCTGGAGTCAGCAGGGGTTTTACGCAGATACGCAGTATTTT	CAWSQQGFYADTQYF
TRBV11-3	NA	NA	TRBJ1-1	TGTGCCAGCAGCTTAAGCCAGAACACTGAAGCTTTCTTT	CASSLSQNTEAFF
TRBV6-5	NA	NA	TRBJ1-5	TGTGCCAGCAGTTCTACCTTTACTCAGCCCCAGCATTTT	CASSSTFTQPQHF
TRBV7-2	NA	TRBD1	TRBJ2-7	TGTGCCAGCAGCCCGGGGACAGGGACCTACGAGCAGTACTTC	CASSPGTGTYEQYF
TRBV2	NA	TRBD1	TRBJ2-7	TGTGCCAGCAGTGAATCGGGACAGGGATCCTACGAGCAGTACTTC	CASSESGQGSYEQYF
TRBV5-5	NA	TRBD1	TRBJ2-7	TGTGCCAGCAGCCCGTGGCAAACTAAGGGACAGGGGACCTACGAGCAGTACTTC	CASSPWQTKGQGTYEQYF
TRBV2	once	NA	TRBJ2-2	TGTGCCAGCACCCTTTCACTCCGACAGGAGCTCACCGGGGAGCTGTTTTTT	CASTLSLRQELTGELFF
TRBV7-2	NA	NA	TRBJ1-2	TGTGCCAGCAGCTTAAGAAGCCACTCAGGCTATGGCTACACCTTC	CASSLRSHSGYGYTF
TRBV6-1	NA	TRBD1	TRBJ2-7	TGTGCCAGCAGTGATACCGGGACAGGGGGTCACTACGAGCAGTACTTC	CASSDTGTGGHYEQYF
TRBV7-2	NA	NA	TRBJ1-5	TGTGCCAGCAGCCCGATGACAACAGGGCTTAATCAGCCCCAGCATTTT	CASSPMTTGLNQPQHF
TRBV7-2	NA	NA	TRBJ2-7	TGTGCCAGCAGCCAACCACCGGGACTCAGAGTCCCCGAGCAGTACTTC	CASSQPPGLRVPEQYF
TRBV5-4	NA	TRBD2	TRBJ2-1	TGTGCCAGCAGCACCCCCGAGGGCAGCGGGGACTACAATGAGCAGTTCTTC	CASSTPEGSGDYNEQFF
TRBV5-4	NA	NA	TRBJ2-1	TGTGCCAGCAGCGCTAGCCCATCGAGGGAGCCGTTCTTC	CASSASPSREPFF
TRBV6-1	NA	TRBD1	TRBJ2-3	TGTGCCAGCAGGGGGACAGGGGGGGTAAATACGCAGTATTTT	CASRGTGGVNTQYF
TRBV29-1	NA	NA	TRBJ1-2	TGCAGCGTTGAAGAGACGGACAAACCTAACTATGGCTACACCTTC	CSVEETDKPNYGYTF